This entry is about one TCR beta chain. Its antigen is undetermined. Germline V lookup: CDR1 SGHTA, CDR2 FQGNSA. Trimming pared 3 bases from V and 5 bases from J, leaving 10 bases between. This CDR3 region has 13 residues. In the PCR, 60 Vbeta and 13 Jbeta primers were used. Clones were read by immunoSEQ multiplex PCR, and TCRdb kept only the in-frame ones, dropping some. There are about 92,000 clones in the sample; approximately 71% occur only once, and 2.5% to 3% lies in the top ten. This specimen belongs to a study of cytomegalovirus exposure and HLA in healthy donors. Regarding the study as a whole: By HLA locus, TCR association rates varied in a later analysis, with DRB1 showing the most and HLA-C the fewest.

This chain links TRBV7-2 with TRBJ2-5; a possible D gene is TRBD1 (5 bases). This sequence originates from a man aged 50 to 59 in good health and CMV-seronegative. The sequencing input was PBMCs. The CDR3 nucleotides are TGTGCCAGCAGCTTCATCAGGGTTGAGACCCAGTACTTC. Protein: CASSFIRVETQYF. The whole variable domain, filled in from reference TRBV7-2 and TRBJ2-5, reads GAGVSQSPSNKVTEKGKDVELRCDPISGHTALYWYRQSLGQGLEFLIYFQGNSAPDKSGLPSDRFSAERTGGSVSTLTIQRTQQEDSAVYLCASSFIRVETQYFGPGTRLLVL.